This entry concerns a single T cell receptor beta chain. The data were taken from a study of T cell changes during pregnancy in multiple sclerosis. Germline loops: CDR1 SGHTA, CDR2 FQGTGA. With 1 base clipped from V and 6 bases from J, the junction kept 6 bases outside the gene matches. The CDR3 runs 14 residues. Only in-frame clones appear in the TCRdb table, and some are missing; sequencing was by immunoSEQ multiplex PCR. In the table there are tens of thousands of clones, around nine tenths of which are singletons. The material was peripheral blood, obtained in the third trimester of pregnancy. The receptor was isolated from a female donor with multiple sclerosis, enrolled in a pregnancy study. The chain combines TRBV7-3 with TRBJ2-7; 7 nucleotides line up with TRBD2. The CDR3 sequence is CASSLNYGEGEQYF. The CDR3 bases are TGTGCCAGCAGCTTAAATTACGGGGAGGGCGAGCAGTACTTC.